Listed below are T cell receptor beta chains from one sample, sequenced in a study of OX40 agonist ivuxolimab in advanced cancers. The protocol was immunoSEQ multiplex PCR, while the TCRdb copy is restricted to in-frame clones and leaves out a portion. This sample yields under 50,000 clones, of which 65% to 80% are seen a single time; around 12% belongs to the top ten. The specimen was CD4+ or CD8+ T cells sorted from blood, collected in a trial of the OX40 agonist ivuxolimab. The receptors derive from an adult with an advanced solid tumor such as melanoma, head and neck, liver or kidney cancer. Each CDR3 is given with its conserved first and last residue. Fields, in order: V gene, J gene, CDR3 length, D gene, clone size, CDR3 protein, CDR3 DNA. A D gene is named only where the DNA matches it firmly. The size entry is marked missing in some rows and otherwise reads once, few, many or a size class.

V: TRBV5-1
J: TRBJ2-7
length: 15
D: TRBD2
size: once
CDR3: CASSFSSGKGYEQYF
DNA: TGCGCCAGCAGCTTTAGTAGCGGGAAGGGTTACGAGCAGTACTTC

V: TRBV28
J: TRBJ1-2
length: 14
D: -
size: -
CDR3: CASRFAQGSYGYTF
DNA: TGTGCCAGCAGATTTGCACAGGGTTCGTATGGCTACACCTTC

V: TRBV19
J: TRBJ1-1
length: 15
D: TRBD1
size: few
CDR3: CASSPDRGRETEAFF
DNA: TGTGCCAGTAGTCCTGACAGGGGGAGGGAAACTGAAGCTTTCTTT

V: TRBV29-1
J: TRBJ2-1
length: 18
D: TRBD1
size: -
CDR3: CSVEDHGADRGAYNEQFF
DNA: TGCAGCGTTGAAGATCATGGGGCCGACAGGGGGGCCTACAATGAGCAGTTCTTC

V: TRBV30
J: TRBJ1-1
length: 15
D: TRBD1
size: few
CDR3: CAWSVQRDSPNEAFF
DNA: TGTGCCTGGAGTGTACAAAGGGACAGCCCAAATGAAGCTTTCTTT

V: TRBV4-1
J: TRBJ2-7
length: 15
D: TRBD1
size: -
CDR3: CASSQAQGALYEQYF
DNA: TGCGCCAGCAGCCAAGCGCAGGGGGCACTCTACGAGCAGTACTTC

V: TRBV6-5
J: TRBJ1-5
length: 13
D: -
size: -
CDR3: CASRRNSNQPQHF
DNA: TGTGCCAGCAGACGTAATAGCAATCAGCCCCAGCATTTT

V: TRBV7-9
J: TRBJ1-4
length: 14
D: -
size: few
CDR3: CASSSDALGEKLFF
DNA: TGTGCCAGCAGCTCGGACGCCCTGGGTGAAAAACTGTTTTTT

V: TRBV5-1
J: TRBJ2-5
length: 16
D: TRBD1
size: -
CDR3: CASSPGTGGYQETQYF
DNA: TGCGCCAGCAGCCCGGGGACAGGGGGGTACCAAGAGACCCAGTACTTC

V: TRBV7-9
J: TRBJ2-1
length: 15
D: TRBD1
size: -
CDR3: CASSPGTGFWNEQFF
DNA: TGTGCCAGCAGTCCCGGGACAGGGTTTTGGAATGAGCAGTTCTTC

V: TRBV4-1
J: TRBJ1-1
length: 16
D: TRBD1
size: few
CDR3: CASSPRQGGMNTEAFF
DNA: TGCGCCAGCAGCCCACGACAGGGGGGCATGAACACTGAAGCTTTCTTT

V: TRBV19
J: TRBJ1-1
length: 14
D: TRBD1
size: -
CDR3: CASRITDRDTEAFF
DNA: TGTGCCAGTAGAATCACAGACAGGGACACTGAAGCTTTCTTT

V: TRBV21-1
J: TRBJ2-2
length: 18
D: -
size: -
CDR3: CASSKFATSGSGTGELFF
DNA: TGTGCCAGCAGCAAATTCGCGACTAGCGGGAGCGGAACCGGGGAGCTGTTTTTT

V: TRBV7-2
J: TRBJ2-3
length: 14
D: -
size: -
CDR3: CASSFLRGTDTQYF
DNA: TGTGCCAGCAGCTTTTTGAGGGGCACAGATACGCAGTATTTT

V: TRBV27
J: TRBJ2-7
length: 17
D: -
size: -
CDR3: CASRTWGGTASSYEQYF
DNA: TGTGCCAGCAGGACGTGGGGGGGGACAGCATCATCCTACGAGCAGTACTTC

V: TRBV7-9
J: TRBJ2-2
length: 14
D: TRBD1
size: -
CDR3: CASSTTGGTGELFF
DNA: TGTGCCAGCAGCACAACAGGGGGCACCGGGGAGCTGTTTTTT

V: TRBV19
J: TRBJ1-2
length: 14
D: TRBD1
size: -
CDR3: CASRPLTGNYGYTF
DNA: TGTGCCAGTAGACCCTTGACAGGGAACTATGGCTACACCTTC

V: TRBV18
J: TRBJ1-5
length: 15
D: TRBD1
size: -
CDR3: CASSPSQGGNQPQHF
DNA: TGTGCCAGCTCACCATCACAGGGGGGCAATCAGCCCCAGCATTTT

V: TRBV18
J: TRBJ2-2
length: 15
D: -
size: once
CDR3: CASSPGVTNTGELFF
DNA: TGTGCCAGCTCACCAGGGGTAACGAACACCGGGGAGCTGTTTTTT

V: TRBV5-1
J: TRBJ2-1
length: 16
D: TRBD2
size: few
CDR3: CASSLGMGLAVNEQFF
DNA: TGCGCCAGCAGCTTGGGAATGGGACTAGCGGTCAATGAGCAGTTCTTC

V: TRBV28
J: TRBJ2-3
length: 16
D: -
size: -
CDR3: CASSPRGRYYTDTQYF
DNA: TGTGCCAGCAGCCCCCGGGGGCGGTATTACACAGATACGCAGTATTTT

V: TRBV18
J: TRBJ1-4
length: 17
D: -
size: -
CDR3: CASSPSRGTSTNEKLFF
DNA: TGTGCCAGCTCACCATCACGGGGCACCTCAACTAATGAAAAACTGTTTTTT

V: TRBV19
J: TRBJ1-1
length: 12
D: -
size: -
CDR3: CASSIRGTEAFF
DNA: TGTGCCAGTAGTATTAGGGGCACTGAAGCTTTCTTT

V: TRBV25-1
J: TRBJ1-2
length: 15
D: -
size: -
CDR3: CASSYGGEGLYGYTF
DNA: TGTGCCAGCAGTTACGGGGGAGAGGGGTTATATGGCTACACCTTC

V: TRBV10-3
J: TRBJ1-5
length: 15
D: -
size: -
CDR3: CAISESSGAGQPQHF
DNA: TGTGCCATCAGTGAGTCATCCGGGGCTGGGCAGCCCCAGCATTTT

V: TRBV11-2
J: TRBJ1-2
length: 11
D: -
size: medium-sized
CDR3: CASSSSGFYTF
DNA: TGTGCCAGCAGCTCCTCAGGGTTCTACACCTTC

V: TRBV7-2
J: TRBJ2-2
length: 15
D: TRBD2
size: -
CDR3: CASRQTSGRVGELFF
DNA: TGTGCCAGCAGACAAACTAGCGGGAGGGTCGGGGAGCTGTTTTTT

V: TRBV7-2
J: TRBJ1-1
length: 15
D: TRBD1
size: once
CDR3: CASSLDFRGPTEAFF
DNA: TGTGCCAGCAGCTTAGATTTCAGGGGGCCGACTGAAGCTTTCTTT

V: TRBV6-6
J: TRBJ2-7
length: 13
D: -
size: -
CDR3: CASRRSLTYEQYF
DNA: TGTGCCAGCAGAAGGAGCCTGACCTACGAGCAGTACTTC

V: TRBV7-3
J: TRBJ2-3
length: 17
D: TRBD2
size: -
CDR3: CASSPRTSGGGADTQYF
DNA: TGTGCCAGCAGTCCCCGGACTAGCGGGGGGGGTGCAGATACGCAGTATTTT

V: TRBV5-1
J: TRBJ2-3
length: 17
D: TRBD2
size: once
CDR3: CASSSRLAGGGTDTQYF
DNA: TGCGCCAGCAGCTCCCGACTAGCGGGAGGGGGCACAGATACGCAGTATTTT

V: TRBV18
J: TRBJ2-5
length: 15
D: TRBD1
size: once
CDR3: CASSKGQLIQETQYF
DNA: TGTGCCAGCTCCAAGGGACAGTTGATCCAAGAGACCCAGTACTTC

V: TRBV4-1
J: TRBJ2-3
length: 15
D: -
size: -
CDR3: CASARVQPRTDTQYF
DNA: TGCGCCAGCGCGAGGGTGCAGCCTCGCACAGATACGCAGTATTTT

V: TRBV7-9
J: TRBJ2-5
length: 13
D: -
size: -
CDR3: CASSAGGPETQYF
DNA: TGTGCCAGCAGCGCAGGAGGGCCAGAGACCCAGTACTTC

V: TRBV7-3
J: TRBJ2-7
length: 13
D: -
size: -
CDR3: CASSLTNGYEQYF
DNA: TGTGCCAGCAGCTTAACTAATGGATACGAGCAGTACTTC

V: TRBV7-2
J: TRBJ1-2
length: 13
D: -
size: -
CDR3: CASSLAHERGYTF
DNA: TGTGCCAGCAGCTTAGCCCACGAGAGGGGCTACACCTTC

V: TRBV4-1
J: TRBJ2-3
length: 14
D: -
size: -
CDR3: CASSQASPTDTQYF
DNA: TGCGCCAGCAGCCAAGCGAGCCCCACAGATACGCAGTATTTT

V: TRBV5-1
J: TRBJ2-3
length: 14
D: TRBD1
size: few
CDR3: CASSFQGEADTQYF
DNA: TGCGCCAGCAGCTTCCAGGGGGAAGCAGATACGCAGTATTTT

V: TRBV4-3
J: TRBJ2-7
length: 15
D: TRBD2
size: -
CDR3: CASSQESRGSHEQYF
DNA: TGCGCCAGCAGCCAAGAATCCCGCGGGAGTCACGAGCAGTACTTC

V: TRBV7-8
J: TRBJ2-1
length: 16
D: TRBD1
size: -
CDR3: CASSLGRDRGRDEQFF
DNA: TGTGCCAGCAGCCTAGGAAGAGACAGGGGTCGGGATGAGCAGTTCTTC

V: TRBV7-2
J: TRBJ2-1
length: 15
D: -
size: -
CDR3: CASSALGTSYNEQFF
DNA: TGTGCCAGCAGCGCTCTCGGGACTTCTTACAATGAGCAGTTCTTC

V: TRBV30
J: TRBJ2-7
length: 14
D: TRBD1
size: -
CDR3: CAWSTGTGAYEQYF
DNA: TGTGCCTGGTCAACCGGGACAGGGGCCTACGAGCAGTACTTC

V: TRBV5-1
J: TRBJ1-1
length: 15
D: -
size: -
CDR3: CASSLGSGRATEAFF
DNA: TGCGCCAGCAGCTTGGGGTCAGGGAGGGCAACTGAAGCTTTCTTT

V: TRBV9
J: TRBJ1-5
length: 14
D: -
size: few
CDR3: CASSVDGGGQPQHF
DNA: TGTGCCAGCAGCGTAGATGGGGGGGGTCAGCCCCAGCATTTT

V: TRBV6-1
J: TRBJ1-4
length: 15
D: -
size: -
CDR3: CASTKGGVFNEKLFF
DNA: TGTGCCAGCACCAAGGGGGGGGTTTTTAATGAAAAACTGTTTTTT

V: TRBV11-1
J: TRBJ2-7
length: 14
D: -
size: -
CDR3: CASSSRDPGDEQYF
DNA: TGTGCCAGCAGCTCTCGGGACCCCGGAGACGAGCAGTACTTC

V: TRBV9
J: TRBJ1-1
length: 13
D: -
size: few
CDR3: CASSVEGTVEAFF
DNA: TGTGCCAGCAGCGTAGAGGGGACGGTCGAAGCTTTCTTT

V: TRBV30
J: TRBJ2-1
length: 13
D: -
size: -
CDR3: CAWKAGYYNEQFF
DNA: TGTGCCTGGAAGGCGGGGTACTACAATGAGCAGTTCTTC

V: TRBV5-1
J: TRBJ2-2
length: 13
D: -
size: -
CDR3: CASSTRVGGELFF
DNA: TGCGCCAGCAGCACCAGGGTTGGCGGGGAGCTGTTTTTT

V: TRBV6-1
J: TRBJ2-7
length: 13
D: -
size: -
CDR3: CASRARGRYEQYF
DNA: TGTGCCAGCAGGGCCCGGGGCAGATACGAGCAGTACTTC

V: TRBV12-1
J: TRBJ2-4
length: 15
D: -
size: -
CDR3: CASSLRGEAKNIQYF
DNA: TGTGCCAGCAGCTTACGGGGGGAGGCCAAAAACATTCAGTACTTC

V: TRBV30
J: TRBJ2-7
length: 14
D: TRBD2
size: -
CDR3: CAWTVGGGAYEQYF
DNA: TGTGCCTGGACCGTGGGGGGGGGAGCCTACGAGCAGTACTTC

V: TRBV28
J: TRBJ1-5
length: 13
D: -
size: few
CDR3: CASSLLMDQPQHF
DNA: TGTGCCAGCAGTTTACTAATGGATCAGCCCCAGCATTTT

V: TRBV5-5
J: TRBJ1-5
length: 15
D: -
size: -
CDR3: CASSLATTSNQPQHF
DNA: TGTGCCAGCAGCTTGGCGACAACTAGCAATCAGCCCCAGCATTTT

V: TRBV9
J: TRBJ2-7
length: 15
D: -
size: -
CDR3: CASSVGQGSIYEQYF
DNA: TGTGCCAGCAGCGTAGGTCAGGGGTCGATCTACGAGCAGTACTTC

V: TRBV28
J: TRBJ2-5
length: 13
D: -
size: -
CDR3: CASSFPTRGTQYF
DNA: TGTGCCAGCAGTTTTCCGACCAGGGGGACCCAGTACTTC

V: TRBV29-1
J: TRBJ1-1
length: 13
D: -
size: -
CDR3: CSVERGSNTEAFF
DNA: TGCAGCGTTGAAAGGGGGTCGAACACTGAAGCTTTCTTT